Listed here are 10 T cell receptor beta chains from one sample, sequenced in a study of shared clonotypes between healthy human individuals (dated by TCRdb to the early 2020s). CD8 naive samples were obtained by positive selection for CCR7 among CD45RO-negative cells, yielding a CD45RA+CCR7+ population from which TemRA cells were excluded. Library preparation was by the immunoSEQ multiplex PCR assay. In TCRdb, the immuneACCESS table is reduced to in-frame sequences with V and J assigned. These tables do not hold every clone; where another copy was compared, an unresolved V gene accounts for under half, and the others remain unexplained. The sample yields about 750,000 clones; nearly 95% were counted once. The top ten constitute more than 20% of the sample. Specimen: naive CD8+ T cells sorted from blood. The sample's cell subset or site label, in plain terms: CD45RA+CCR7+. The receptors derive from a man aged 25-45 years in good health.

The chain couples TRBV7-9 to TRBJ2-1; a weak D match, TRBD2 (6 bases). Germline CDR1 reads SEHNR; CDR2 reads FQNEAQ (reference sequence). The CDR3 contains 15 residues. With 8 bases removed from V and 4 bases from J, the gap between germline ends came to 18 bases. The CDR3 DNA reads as TGTGCCAGCCCTCCGGGTAGGGAGGAATACAATGAGCAGTTCTTC. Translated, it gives CASPPGREEYNEQFF.

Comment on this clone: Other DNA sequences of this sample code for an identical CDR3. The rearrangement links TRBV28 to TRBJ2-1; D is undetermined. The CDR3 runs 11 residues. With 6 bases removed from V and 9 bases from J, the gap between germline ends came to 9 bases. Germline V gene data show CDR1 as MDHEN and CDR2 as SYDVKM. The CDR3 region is CASSPLGEQFF. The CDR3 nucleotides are TGTGCCAGCAGCCCCCTGGGTGAGCAGTTCTTC. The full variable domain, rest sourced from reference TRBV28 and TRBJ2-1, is DVKVTQSSRYLVKRTGEKVFLECVQDMDHENMFWYRQDPGLGLRLIYFSYDVKMKEKGDIPEGYSVSREKKERFSLILESASTNQTSMYLCASSPLGEQFFGPGTRLTVL.

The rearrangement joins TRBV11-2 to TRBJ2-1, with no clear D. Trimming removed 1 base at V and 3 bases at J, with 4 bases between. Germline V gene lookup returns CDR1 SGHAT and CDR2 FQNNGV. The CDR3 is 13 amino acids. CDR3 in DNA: TGTGCCAGCAGCTTAGTAAACTACAATGAGCAGTTCTTC. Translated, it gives CASSLVNYNEQFF.

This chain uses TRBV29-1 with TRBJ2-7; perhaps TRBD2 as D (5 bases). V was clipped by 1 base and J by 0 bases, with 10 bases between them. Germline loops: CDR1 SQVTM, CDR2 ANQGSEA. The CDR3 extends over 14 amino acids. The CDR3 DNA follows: TGCAGCGTTGAAGTAGGAACTAGCTCCTACGAGCAGTACTTC. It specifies CSVEVGTSSYEQYF.

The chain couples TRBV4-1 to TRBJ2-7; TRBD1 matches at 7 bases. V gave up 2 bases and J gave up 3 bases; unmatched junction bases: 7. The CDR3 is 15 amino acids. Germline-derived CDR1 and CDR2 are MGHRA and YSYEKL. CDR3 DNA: TGCGCCAGCAGCCAACCGGGTGGGACAGACTACGAGCAGTACTTC. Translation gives CASSQPGGTDYEQYF.

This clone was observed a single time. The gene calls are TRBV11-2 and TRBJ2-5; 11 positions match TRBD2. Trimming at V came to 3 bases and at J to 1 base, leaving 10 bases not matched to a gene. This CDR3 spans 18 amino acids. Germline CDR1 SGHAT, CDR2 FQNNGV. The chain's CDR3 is CASSFSLAGGPPQETQYF. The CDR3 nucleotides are TGTGCCAGCAGCTTTAGCTTAGCGGGAGGGCCTCCCCAAGAGACCCAGTACTTC.

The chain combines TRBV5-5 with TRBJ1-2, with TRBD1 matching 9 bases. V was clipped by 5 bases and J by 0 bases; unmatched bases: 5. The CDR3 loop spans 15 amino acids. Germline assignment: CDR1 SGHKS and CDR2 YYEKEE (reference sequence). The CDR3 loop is CASRNTGGPNYGYTF. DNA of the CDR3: TGTGCCAGCAGAAATACAGGGGGCCCTAACTATGGCTACACCTTC.

The DNA of the CDR3 is TGTGCCAGCAGTGGCCCGGGGGGGTATGGCTACACCTTC. Translated, it gives CASSGPGGYGYTF. The rearrangement uses TRBV27 and TRBJ1-2, with TRBD1 as a possible D gene (5 bases). Trimming cost V 5 bases and J 5 bases, with 12 bases left between them. The germline V gene encodes CDR1 MNHEY and CDR2 SMNVEV (reference sequence). This CDR3 has 13 amino acids.

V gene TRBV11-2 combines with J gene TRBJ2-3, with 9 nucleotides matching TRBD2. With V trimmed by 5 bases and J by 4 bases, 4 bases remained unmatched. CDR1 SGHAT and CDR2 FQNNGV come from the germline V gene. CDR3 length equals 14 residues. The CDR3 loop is CASSLAGSPDTQYF. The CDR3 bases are TGTGCCAGCAGCCTAGCGGGATCCCCAGATACGCAGTATTTT.

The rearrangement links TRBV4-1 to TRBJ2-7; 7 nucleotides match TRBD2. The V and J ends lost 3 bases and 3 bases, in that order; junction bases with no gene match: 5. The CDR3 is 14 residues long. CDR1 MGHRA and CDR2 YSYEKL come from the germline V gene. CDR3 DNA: TGCGCCAGCAGCCACGGACTAGTTAGCTACGAGCAGTACTTC. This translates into CASSHGLVSYEQYF.